This TCR beta chain was retrieved from a study of control samples from healthy donors and cancer patients. This CDR3 region has 13 residues. The germline CDR1 and CDR2 sequences are MNHEY and SVGAGI. V was pared by 5 bases and J by 2 bases, with 10 bases between. Here immunoSEQ multiplex PCR was the method, and the copy in TCRdb shows in-frame clones only, minus some. Of some 130,000 clones listed, 93% were seen once; the top ten hold about 1.5%. The chain carries TRBV6-5 and TRBJ2-7, with D unclear. This sequence was found in a man in his fifties or sixties with head and neck cancer. The specimen sequenced was PBMCs. This CDR3 is CASSHPATYEQYF. The CDR3 DNA reads as TGTGCCAGCAGTCACCCGGCGACCTACGAGCAGTACTTC.